This is a list of T cell receptor beta chains from one sample in a study of blood T cell repertoires in COVID-19. TCRdb's table, derived via immunoSEQ multiplex PCR, lists solely in-frame clones and lacks some. The sample lists around 81,000 clones; about four fifths were seen once. Specimen: peripheral blood. These receptors were obtained from a human donor in a cohort sampled during active COVID-19. Both conserved end residues are part of each CDR3. D genes are given only for firm matches. Rows may omit the clone size; those that give it use once, few, many or a size class.

>.|.|TRBJ2-7|TRBV7-2
TGTGCCAGCAGCCCCCGGGGCTACGAGCAGTACTTC
CASSPRGYEQYF
>.|.|TRBJ1-2|TRBV29-1
TGCAGCGTTCCCGGGGGGCCCCGGGGCTATGGCTACACCTTC
CSVPGGPRGYGYTF
>once|.|TRBJ1-3|TRBV7-2
TGTGCCAGCTCGCGGTGGCCTCCGGTCTCTGGAAACACCATATATTTT
CASSRWPPVSGNTIYF
>.|.|TRBJ2-3|TRBV7-8
TGTGCCACCTCGGGGTACGCAGATACGCAGTATTTT
CATSGYADTQYF
>.|TRBD1|TRBJ1-6|TRBV9
TGTGCCAGCAGCCCCCAGACAGGGCCTAATTCACCCCTCCACTTT
CASSPQTGPNSPLHF
>.|TRBD1|TRBJ2-1|TRBV29-1
TGCAGCGTTACCGGGACAGGGGGCATGTCCTACAATGAGCAGTTCTTC
CSVTGTGGMSYNEQFF
>.|.|TRBJ1-2|TRBV19
TGTGCCAGTAGTCGGGAGCCGGGCTCCTATGGCTACACCTTC
CASSREPGSYGYTF
>many|.|TRBJ2-7|TRBV5-8
TGTGCCAGCAACCCGGTGGGGGGTGTAGCCAACCTTTACGAGCAGTACTTC
CASNPVGGVANLYEQYF
>.|TRBD1|TRBJ1-3|TRBV9
TGTGCCAGCAGCGTAGGTAGGACGAGACAGGGGGGATCTGGAAACACCATATATTTT
CASSVGRTRQGGSGNTIYF
>.|.|TRBJ2-7|TRBV5-1
TGCGCCAGCAGCTTCTACAGGGGGGGCCTGTACGAGCAGTACTTC
CASSFYRGGLYEQYF
>.|.|TRBJ1-3|TRBV5-1
TGCGCCAGCAGCTTGGGGGAAACAGGGAGAGGAAACACCATATATTTT
CASSLGETGRGNTIYF
>once|.|TRBJ1-1|TRBV5-6
TGTGCCAGCAGCTTGCAGGGGTCGACAGGAGAAGCTTTCTTT
CASSLQGSTGEAFF
>few|.|TRBJ2-5|TRBV2
TGTGCCAGCAGCCCTGGGGGGACGGGGGAGACCCAGTACTTC
CASSPGGTGETQYF
>once|.|TRBJ1-4|TRBV6-5
TGTGCCAGCAGTTACTCCGGGGTGAGAAAACTGTTTTTT
CASSYSGVRKLFF
>once|.|TRBJ2-5|TRBV6-5
TGTGCCAGCAACAGGGTCGGCCAAGAGACCCAGTACTTC
CASNRVGQETQYF
>.|TRBD1|TRBJ1-4|TRBV5-3
TGTGCCAGAAGCTGGGACAGGGTGAGGCGGTACCCCCCCGCAACTAATGAAAAACTGTTTTTT
CARSWDRVRRYPPATNEKLFF
>.|.|TRBJ2-3|TRBV5-1
TGCGCCAGCCGCAGCTTCGCGGGATCACCAGATACGCAGTATTTT
CASRSFAGSPDTQYF
>once|.|TRBJ1-2|TRBV6-5
TGTGCCAGCAGTTACATGACAGGCCGCTCTAACTATGGCTACACCTTC
CASSYMTGRSNYGYTF
>once|.|TRBJ2-7|TRBV10-3
TGTGCCATCAACCGCCAGGGCGGCGAGCAGTACTTC
CAINRQGGEQYF
>once|.|TRBJ2-7|TRBV3-1/TRBV3-2
TGTGCCAGCAGCCAAGCTCCGGCAGGGCGAGGCGAGCAGTACTTC
CASSQAPAGRGEQYF
>few|TRBD1|TRBJ1-1|TRBV7-2
TGTGCCAGCAGCTGGGACAGGCGCTTGAACACTGAAGCTTTCTTT
CASSWDRRLNTEAFF
>.|TRBD1|TRBJ1-2|TRBV9
TGTGCCAGCAGCGTAGGACAGGGTGGTAACTATGGCTACACCTTC
CASSVGQGGNYGYTF
>once|.|TRBJ1-1|TRBV7-9
TGTGCCAGCAGCTTAAGAGACACAGGTGCGGCTTTCTTT
CASSLRDTGAAFF
>.|.|TRBJ1-2|TRBV6-5
TGTGCCAGCAGTTCCAATCAGGGTCTGGGCTATGGCTACACCTTC
CASSSNQGLGYGYTF
>.|TRBD1|TRBJ1-4|TRBV7-9
TGTGCCAGCAGCCCAGACAGGGGATATGAAAAACTGTTTTTT
CASSPDRGYEKLFF
>.|.|TRBJ1-6|TRBV7-9
TGTGCCAGCAGCTTAATGGGAGATTCACCCCTCCACTTT
CASSLMGDSPLHF
>.|.|TRBJ1-3|TRBV5-1
TGCGCCAGCAGCTTGAATGAACAGGGATACTCTGGAAACACCATATATTTT
CASSLNEQGYSGNTIYF
>.|TRBD1|TRBJ1-2|TRBV11-2
TGTGCCAGCAGCCCTGAAGGGCAGGGGGCCTATGGCTACACCTTC
CASSPEGQGAYGYTF
>.|TRBD1|TRBJ1-1|TRBV7-2
TGTGCCAGCAGCTCCCTCCCGGGACAGGGGCAAGCTTTCTTT
CASSSLPGQGQAFF
>.|TRBD1|TRBJ2-7|TRBV5-6
TGTGCCAGCAGCCGCACCGGGACAGGCCGCACCTACGAGCAGTACTTC
CASSRTGTGRTYEQYF
>.|TRBD2|TRBJ2-3|TRBV7-8
TGTGCCAGCTCGCCGCGGGGGGTCACAGATACGCAGTATTTT
CASSPRGVTDTQYF
>.|.|TRBJ1-3|TRBV10-3
TGTGCCATCAGTGTGGGGGACATACCTGGAAACACCATATATTTT
CAISVGDIPGNTIYF
>.|.|TRBJ1-6|TRBV27
TGTGCCAGCAGTATTACTCCCTCGGATTCACCCCTCCACTTT
CASSITPSDSPLHF
>.|.|TRBJ1-2|TRBV5-4
TGTGCCAGCAGCTTGGGGGGGCGGAACACAAACTATGGCTACACCTTC
CASSLGGRNTNYGYTF
>once|.|TRBJ2-7|TRBV5-1
TGCGCCAGCAGATCCACTTTGGAGCAGTACTTC
CASRSTLEQYF
>.|TRBD1|TRBJ2-1|TRBV27
TGTGCCAGCAGCTTCTGGCCGCCGGGACAGGGCTTTGATGAGCAGTTCTTC
CASSFWPPGQGFDEQFF
>.|.|TRBJ1-5|TRBV19
TGTGCCAGTAGTATCTCGAGGCAGCCCCAGCATTTT
CASSISRQPQHF
>once|.|TRBJ1-1|TRBV11-2
TGTGCCAGCAGCTCCGGACAGAACACTGAAGCTTTCTTT
CASSSGQNTEAFF
>.|.|TRBJ1-3|TRBV5-1
TGCGCCAGCAGCTTGGAGGCCAGGAACTCTGGAAACACCATATATTTT
CASSLEARNSGNTIYF
>.|TRBD1|TRBJ1-1|TRBV2
TGTGCCAGCAAACAGGGGCCTACGATGAACACTGAAGCTTTCTTT
CASKQGPTMNTEAFF
>.|.|TRBJ2-3|TRBV11-2
TGTGCCAGCAGCCCCTGGACAGCTACAGGAGATACGCAGTATTTT
CASSPWTATGDTQYF
>few|.|TRBJ1-2|TRBV7-3
TGTGCCAGCAGCCCCGAGGGTGGGGGCTACACCTTC
CASSPEGGGYTF
>.|TRBD1|TRBJ1-6|TRBV5-5
TGTGCCAGCAGCTGGGCGACAGGGGGTAATTCACCCCTCCACTTT
CASSWATGGNSPLHF
>few|TRBD1|TRBJ1-1|TRBV6-6
TGTGCCAGCAGTTACAAGGACAGGGCGCCCCCTGCTTTCTTT
CASSYKDRAPPAFF
>.|.|TRBJ1-5|TRBV19
TGTGCCAGTAGAGGTTCCGGGGGGGTTCAGCCCCAGCATTTT
CASRGSGGVQPQHF
>.|.|TRBJ2-7|TRBV18
TGTGCCAGCAGAATAGCGGACCACTACGAGCAGTACTTC
CASRIADHYEQYF
>.|.|TRBJ1-1|TRBV9
TGTGCCAGCAGCGTATCTCCCAACACTGAAGCTTTCTTT
CASSVSPNTEAFF
>.|.|TRBJ1-1|TRBV3-1/TRBV3-2
TGTGCCAGCAGCCCCCAGGGCATGCAAGTCACTGAAGCTTTCTTT
CASSPQGMQVTEAFF
>.|.|TRBJ1-4|TRBV7-2
TGTGCCAGCAGCTCACTAACAGGGGAAAAACTGTTTTTT
CASSSLTGEKLFF
>.|.|TRBJ2-1|TRBV7-3
TGTGCCAGCAGCTCAAGCCCCGGGGGTGGCCTCGGTGAGCAGTTCTTC
CASSSSPGGGLGEQFF
>.|.|TRBJ1-5|TRBV7-2
TGTGCCAGCAGCTCAGGAGGAGTTGGCAATCAGCCCCAGCATTTT
CASSSGGVGNQPQHF
>.|.|TRBJ1-2|TRBV7-2
TGTGCCAGCAGCTTAGGTGGGGCAGTCTATGGCTACACCTTC
CASSLGGAVYGYTF
>.|TRBD1|TRBJ2-2|TRBV29-1
TGCAGCGGCCGGACAGGGGCCGGGGAGCTGTTTTTT
CSGRTGAGELFF